The T cell receptor (beta chain) described here comes from a study of identical twins. General study points: Researchers reported weaker excess twin sharing in beta out-of-frame sequences. The authors drew conclusions from cross-sectional statistical analysis rather than following the same donors.

MiXCR, applied by TCRdb to the 5' RACE reads, yields one record per CDR3 protein. The table has 250,000 or so distinct CDR3 sequences, approximately 7% seen once. This CDR3 contains 15 residues. Germline CDR1 reads SGHAT; CDR2 reads FQNNGV. With V trimmed by 5 bases and J by 9 bases, 4 bases remained unmatched. Healthy Caucasians were all of the donors. This clonotype was seen more than once but under ten times. Its antigen is undetermined. A further study also used this sample, focusing on yellow fever vaccine responses in identical twins.

This clonotype was sampled from a woman aged 18-29 years in good health. The sequenced sample consisted of memory (CD45RO+) T cells sorted from blood. The chain joins TRBV11-2 to TRBJ2-1, with TRBD2 identical over 16 bases. The CDR3 sequence: CASSPGLAGGPEQFF. The CDR3 DNA sequence: TGTGCCAGCAGCCCGGGACTAGCGGGGGGGCCTGAGCAGTTCTTC.